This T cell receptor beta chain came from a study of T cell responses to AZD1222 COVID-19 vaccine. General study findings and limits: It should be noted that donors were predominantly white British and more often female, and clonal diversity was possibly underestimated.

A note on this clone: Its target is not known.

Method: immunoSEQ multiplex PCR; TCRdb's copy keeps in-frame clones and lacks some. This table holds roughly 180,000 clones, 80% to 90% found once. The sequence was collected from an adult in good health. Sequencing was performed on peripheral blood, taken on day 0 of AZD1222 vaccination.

For the CDR3, the DNA is TGTGCCAGCAGTTTATGGGGACAGGGTACAACTAATGAAAAACTGTTTTTT. Translating gives CASSLWGQGTTNEKLFF. V usage is TRBV27 and J usage is TRBJ1-4, with 9 bases aligning to TRBD1. Germline V gene lookup returns CDR1 MNHEY and CDR2 SMNVEV (reference sequence). The V and J ends lost 1 base and 0 bases, in that order; junction bases with no gene match: 3. CDR3 length: 17 residues.